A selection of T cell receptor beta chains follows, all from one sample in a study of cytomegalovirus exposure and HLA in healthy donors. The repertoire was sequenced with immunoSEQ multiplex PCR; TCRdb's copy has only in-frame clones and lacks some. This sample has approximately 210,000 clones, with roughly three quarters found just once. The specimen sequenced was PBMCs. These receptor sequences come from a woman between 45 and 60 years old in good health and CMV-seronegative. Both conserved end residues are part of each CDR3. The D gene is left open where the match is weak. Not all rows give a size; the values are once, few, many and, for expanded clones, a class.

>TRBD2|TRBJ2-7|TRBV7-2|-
TGTGCCAGCAGCCGAGAGCGGGGGGCCTACGAGCAGTACTTC
CASSRERGAYEQYF
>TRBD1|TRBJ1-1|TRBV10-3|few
TGTGCCATCAGTCTGGGACAGGAGGGGGCTGAAGCTTTCTTT
CAISLGQEGAEAFF
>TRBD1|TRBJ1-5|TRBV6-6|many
TGTGCCAGCAGTTCACCCGGGACAGGGTCGCAGCCCCAGCATTTT
CASSSPGTGSQPQHF
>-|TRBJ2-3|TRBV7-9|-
TGTGCCAGCAGCTTAGAGCCAGATACGCAGTATTTT
CASSLEPDTQYF
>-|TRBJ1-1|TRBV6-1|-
TGTGCCAGCAGTGCGACAGCCTCTGACACTGAAGCTTTCTTT
CASSATASDTEAFF
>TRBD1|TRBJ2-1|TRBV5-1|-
TGCGCCAGCAGCTTGGTCAGACGGGACAGGGAGGGTGAGCAGTTCTTC
CASSLVRRDREGEQFF
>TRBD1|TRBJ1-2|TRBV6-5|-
TGTGCCAGCAGTTTCCTGACAGGGAATGGCTACACCTTC
CASSFLTGNGYTF
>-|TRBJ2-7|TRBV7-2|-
TGTGCCAGCAGTTACTACACCTACGAGCAGTACTTC
CASSYYTYEQYF
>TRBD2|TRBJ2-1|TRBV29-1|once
TGCAGCGCTGACATTCCCGGGACTAGGCATCGCAATGAGCAGTTCTTC
CSADIPGTRHRNEQFF
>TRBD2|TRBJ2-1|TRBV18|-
TGTGCCAGCTCACCACTAACGGGGGGGGCCTCACGTGAGCAGTTCTTC
CASSPLTGGASREQFF